This T cell receptor (beta chain) was sequenced in a study of cytotoxic CD8 clonotypes in ibrutinib-treated CLL. Study-level background: Responses comprised 24 partial and 2 complete; at median around 70 months, about 14 remained remitted and around 12 progressed.

The sample holds one count of this clone. This CDR3 has 13 residues. Germline V gives CDR1 SGDLS, CDR2 YYNGEE. Trimming took 0 bases from V and 3 from J, leaving 5 bases between them. Assay: immunoSEQ multiplex PCR; the TCRdb copy retains only in-frame clones and omits some. Of about 130,000 clones listed, around three quarters are singletons. As input for TCR beta libraries, about 1.9 micrograms of genomic DNA came from cryopreserved PBMCs. The genes are TRBV9 and TRBJ2-3; D unclear. This receptor was taken from a human donor with chronic lymphocytic leukemia. The material sequenced was PBMCs, taken after 12 months of ibrutinib treatment. Here the CDR3 DNA reads TGTGCCAGCAGCGTAGTGACGACAGATACGCAGTATTTT. This translates into CASSVVTTDTQYF.